The clone carrying this T cell receptor (beta chain) has a count of ten or more. Germline CDR1 is SGHTA and CDR2 is FQGTGA. Losses at the gene ends were 0 bases for V and 6 bases for J; bases not matched to a gene: 6. CDR3 length equals 16 residues. This sample is part of a study of early T cells in non-severe SARS-CoV-2 infection. For the study at large: Sequencing of bulk RNA from unsorted whole blood was done, without chain pairing.

TCRdb itself ran the 5' RACE reads through MiXCR, one entry per CDR3 protein. The sample consists of about 21,000 distinct CDR3 sequences, approximately 5.8% of them appearing once. The source material was whole blood, sampled at baseline. The receptor comes from an adult who was a healthcare worker with PCR-confirmed SARS-CoV-2 infection or an uninfected control (not recorded which). The chain is built from TRBV7-3 and TRBJ2-2; TRBD2 agrees at 8 bases. This CDR3 is CASSLTSGGRPGELFF. CDR3 in DNA: TGTGCCAGCAGCTTAACTTCGGGAGGGAGACCCGGGGAGCTGTTTTTT.